One T cell receptor (beta chain) is described in this entry. This clone was recorded once. The antigen it binds to is not known. Within one base of it there is no much larger clone, and no base qualities were kept. The data derive from a study of shared T cell receptors in the human thymus (dated by TCRdb to about 2021). Background on the whole study: The study examined how self-reactive, shared T-cell receptor alpha chains are generated in the human thymus.

V and J are trimmed by 0 bases and 0 bases, and the gene matches miss 5 bases of the junction. The germline V gene sets CDR1 to MRHNA and CDR2 to SNTAGT. The CDR3 sequence holds 17 residues, the cysteine and phenylalanine included. The retained sequence is limited to the CDR3, 51 bases, with the frame set at the first base. The library was prepared using the immunoSEQ multiplex PCR assay. TCRdb carries this immuneACCESS record with in-frame sequences only. Its versions omit some clonotypes, under half of them owing to an unresolved V gene in the studies checked, with the rest unexplained. This sample lists approximately 400,000 clones; 95% were detected once. The ten top clones hold 0.02% of the sample.

Sequencing input: thymocytes. The sequence derives from a human donor. The sequence is built from TRBV6-4 and TRBJ2-1; 7 of the junction bases match TRBD2. The sequenced DNA is TGTGCCAGCAGTGACTCGGGACTAAACAGCTCCTACAATGAGCAGTTCTTC. This yields the protein CASSDSGLNSSYNEQFF.